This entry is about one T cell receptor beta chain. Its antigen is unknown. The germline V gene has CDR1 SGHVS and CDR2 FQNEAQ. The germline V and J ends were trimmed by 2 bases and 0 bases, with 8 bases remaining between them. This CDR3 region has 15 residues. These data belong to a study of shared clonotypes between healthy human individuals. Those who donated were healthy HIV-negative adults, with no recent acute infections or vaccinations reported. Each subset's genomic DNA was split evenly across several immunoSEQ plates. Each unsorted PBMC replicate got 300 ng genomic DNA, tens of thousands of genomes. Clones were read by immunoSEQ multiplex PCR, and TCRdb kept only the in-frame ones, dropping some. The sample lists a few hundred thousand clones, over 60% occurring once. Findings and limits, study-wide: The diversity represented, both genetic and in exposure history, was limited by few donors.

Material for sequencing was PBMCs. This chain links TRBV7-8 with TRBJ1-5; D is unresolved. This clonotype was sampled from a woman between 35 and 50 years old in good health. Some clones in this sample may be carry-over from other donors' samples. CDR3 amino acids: CASSLSVISNQPQHF. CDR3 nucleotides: TGTGCCAGCAGCTTATCTGTCATTAGCAATCAGCCCCAGCATTTT. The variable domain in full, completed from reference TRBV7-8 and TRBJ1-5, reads GAGVSQSPRYKVAKRGQDVALRCDPISGHVSLFWYQQALGQGPEFLTYFQNEAQLDKSGLPSDRFFAERPEGSVSTLKIQRTQQEDSAVYLCASSLSVISNQPQHFGDGTRLSIL.